This T cell receptor beta chain was captured in a study of T-cell memory formation after mild COVID-19. The CDR3 is made up of 12 amino acids. V was shortened by 0 bases and J by 10 bases, with 10 bases between the two germline ends. CDR1 and CDR2 (germline): DFQATT, SNEGSKA (reference sequence). To note about this clonotype: Its target is not known.

5'RACE primed at constant segments yielded TCR alpha and TCR beta cDNA libraries bearing sample barcodes and UMIs. One entry per CDR3 protein, called by TCRdb with MiXCR from the 5' RACE reads. The sample lists about 390,000 distinct CDR3 sequences, 15% to 20% occurring once. Study-level results: CD4+ clones that contracted lay mainly in CM and EM; CD8+ ones lay in EMRA. Certain responding clones were present in pre-infection memory, suggesting participation of cross-reactive memory.

The chain uses TRBV20-1 and TRBJ1-5; D remains ambiguous. The sample comprised PBMCs or a T cell subset sorted from them (not recorded which). This receptor was obtained from a man aged 18 to 30 who had mild COVID-19 (a few samples of this study predate the infection). Cell type and time point are not known. This CDR3 reads CSARDLEGPQHF. The CDR3 coding sequence is TGCAGTGCTAGAGATCTGGAGGGCCCCCAGCATTTT.